These 14 T cell receptor beta chains were all obtained from the same sample, sequenced in a study of blood T cell repertoires in COVID-19. Only in-frame clones appear in the TCRdb table, and some are missing; sequencing was by immunoSEQ multiplex PCR. The table includes around 100,000 clones, over 75% detected once. The material sequenced was peripheral blood. The source of these receptors is a human donor in a cohort sampled during active or convalescent COVID-19.

The V call is TRBV3-1 (or the pseudogene TRBV3-2), the J call TRBJ1-6; perhaps TRBD1 as D (6 bases). Looked up from germline, CDR1 is LGHDT and CDR2 is YNNKEL (reference sequence). The V end lost 4 bases, the J end lost 10 bases, and 14 bases lay between the germline ends. The CDR3 runs to 14 residues. The CDR3 protein is CASSRQEWGSPLHF. CDR3 DNA: TGTGCCAGCAGCCGACAGGAGTGGGGGTCACCCCTCCACTTT.

The rearrangement joins TRBV10-2 to TRBJ2-7, with D perhaps matching TRBD2 (6 bases). Germline V gene lookup returns CDR1 WSHSY and CDR2 SAAADI. With 8 bases removed from V and 1 base from J, the gap between germline ends came to 12 bases. The length of the CDR3 is 13 residues. CDR3 in amino acids: CASAPGASYEQYF. Here the CDR3 DNA reads TGCGCCAGCGCTCCGGGAGCTTCCTACGAGCAGTACTTC.

The chain recombines TRBV11-3 with TRBJ2-3; D is perhaps TRBD2 (5 bases). V was trimmed by 1 base and J by 0 bases, leaving 11 bases between them. The CDR3 length is 16 residues. Germline CDR1 is SGHNT and CDR2 is YENEEA. CDR3 nucleotides: TGTGCCAGCAGCTTAGGCGGGCTGCCAAGCACAGATACGCAGTATTTT. Translating it yields CASSLGGLPSTDTQYF.

This rearrangement joins TRBV5-3 to TRBJ2-5; 8 bases align to TRBD2. TRBV5-3 carries the ORF label, with uncertain function. Trimming cost V 4 bases and J 5 bases; bases outside gene matches: 19. This CDR3 comprises 18 residues. The CDR3 loop reads CARSRRLARNKGGETQYF. The CDR3 DNA follows: TGTGCCAGAAGCCGCCGACTAGCGAGAAATAAAGGGGGGGAGACCCAGTACTTC.

The V call is TRBV5-6, the J call TRBJ2-3, with unresolved D. Germline V gene data show CDR1 as SGHDT and CDR2 as YYEEEE. There are 14 residues in the CDR3. V dropped 4 bases and J dropped 1 base, with 10 bases sitting between them. CDR3 region: CASSRGPGTDTQYF. Written as DNA, the CDR3 is TGTGCCAGCAGCCGCGGTCCGGGCACAGATACGCAGTATTTT.

The genes are TRBV25-1 and TRBJ2-7, with TRBD1 identical over 8 bases. Trimming cost V 3 bases and J 2 bases; bases outside gene matches: 6. Germline V gene data show CDR1 as MGHDK and CDR2 as SYGVNS. CDR3 length: 15 amino acids. CDR3 sequence: CASSDPGQDTYEQYF. The CDR3 region has the DNA TGTGCCAGCAGTGACCCGGGACAGGATACCTACGAGCAGTACTTC.

The genes are TRBV7-2 and TRBJ2-5; tentatively, D is TRBD1 (6 bases). The germline V gene encodes CDR1 SGHTA and CDR2 FQGNSA. The CDR3 sequence is 14 residues long. V lost 7 bases, J lost 5 bases, and 17 bases lay in between. CDR3 amino acids: CASNTDRSRETQYF. CDR3 coding DNA: TGTGCCAGCAACACCGACAGGAGCCGTGAGACCCAGTACTTC.

This clone has more than one count but fewer than ten. This chain links TRBV2 with TRBJ1-5; 9 bases align to TRBD1. Germline V CDR1 and CDR2: SNHLY, FYNNEI. The J segment lost 5 bases and the V segment lost 7 bases, leaving 6 bases of the junction unmatched. This CDR3 is 14 amino acids long. The CDR3 DNA reads TGTGCCAGCAACCAAAGACAGGGGGATCAGCCCCAGCATTTT. Translating it yields CASNQRQGDQPQHF.

The chain joins TRBV6-5 to TRBJ2-7; D remains ambiguous. Germline CDR1 MNHEY, CDR2 SVGAGI. Trimming stripped 0 bases from V and 2 bases from J, with 8 bases between. This CDR3 contains 14 residues. CDR3 amino acids: CASSYSYSTYEQYF. CDR3 nucleotides: TGTGCCAGCAGTTACTCGTACAGTACCTACGAGCAGTACTTC.

The V call is TRBV11-2, the J call TRBJ1-5, with D uncertain. V lost 0 bases and J 1 base, leaving 7 bases between the germline ends. From germline, CDR1 is SGHAT and CDR2 FQNNGV. The CDR3 length is 15 residues. CDR3 sequence: CASSLDPGSNQPQHF. The CDR3 DNA follows: TGTGCCAGCAGCTTAGATCCCGGGAGCAATCAGCCCCAGCATTTT.

This clone was picked up a small number of times. This rearrangement joins TRBV7-2 to TRBJ1-2; D unclear. The germline V gene has CDR1 SGHTA and CDR2 FQGNSA. This CDR3 contains 15 residues. V was trimmed by 5 bases and J by 4 bases, leaving 17 bases between them. The CDR3 sequence: CASSPRSGGIYGYTF. The CDR3 bases are TGTGCCAGCAGCCCCCGAAGTGGAGGGATCTATGGCTACACCTTC.

The rearrangement links TRBV19 to TRBJ2-5; 10 bases fit TRBD1. The V segment lost 5 bases and the J segment 5 bases; nucleotides outside the gene matches: 5. The CDR3 is 14 amino acids. Germline loops: CDR1 LNHDA, CDR2 SQIVND (reference sequence). CDR3 in amino acids: CASSRDRGGETQYF. CDR3 nucleotide sequence: TGTGCCAGTAGTCGGGACAGGGGAGGGGAGACCCAGTACTTC.

The V and J genes are TRBV9 and TRBJ2-2; TRBD1 aligns across 7 bases. Germline V gene data show CDR1 as SGDLS and CDR2 as YYNGEE. Germline trimming cut 5 bases from V and 5 bases from J; bases unmatched to any gene: 9. The CDR3 length is 15 residues. Here the CDR3 reads CASRQTGKGTGELFF. The CDR3 bases are TGTGCCAGCAGACAGACAGGGAAGGGGACCGGGGAGCTGTTTTTT.

This rearrangement joins TRBV10-3 to TRBJ2-3; 7 bases are a match to TRBD2. The CDR3 loop spans 13 amino acids. After removal of 7 bases from V and 3 bases from J, the junction contained 4 bases not matched to a gene. The germline V gene encodes CDR1 ENHRY and CDR2 SYGVKD. CDR3 amino acids: CAITGGVTDTQYF. The CDR3 DNA is TGTGCCATCACTGGGGGGGTTACAGATACGCAGTATTTT.